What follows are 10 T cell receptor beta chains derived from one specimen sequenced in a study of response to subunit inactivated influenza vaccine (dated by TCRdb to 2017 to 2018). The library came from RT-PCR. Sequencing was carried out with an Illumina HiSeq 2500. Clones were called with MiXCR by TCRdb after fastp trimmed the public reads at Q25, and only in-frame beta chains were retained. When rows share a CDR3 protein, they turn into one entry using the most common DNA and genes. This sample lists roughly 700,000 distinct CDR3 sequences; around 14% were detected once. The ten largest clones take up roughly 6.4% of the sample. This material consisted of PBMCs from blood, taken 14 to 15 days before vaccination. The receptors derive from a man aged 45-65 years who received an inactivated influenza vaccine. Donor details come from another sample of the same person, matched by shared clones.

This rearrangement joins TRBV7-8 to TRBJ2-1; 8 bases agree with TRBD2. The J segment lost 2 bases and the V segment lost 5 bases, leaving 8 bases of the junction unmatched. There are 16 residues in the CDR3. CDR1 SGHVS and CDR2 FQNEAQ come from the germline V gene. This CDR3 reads CASSTQAGAAYNEQFF. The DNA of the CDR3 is TGTGCCAGCAGCACGCAAGCGGGAGCTGCCTACAATGAGCAGTTCTTC.

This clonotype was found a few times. The CDR3 sequence is CASTLQERNQPQHF. As DNA, the CDR3 is TGTGCCAGTACCTTACAGGAGCGGAATCAGCCCCAGCATTTT. This chain connects TRBV28 to TRBJ1-5; weak D call: TRBD1 (5 bases). This CDR3 contains 14 residues. The germline CDR1 and CDR2 sequences are MDHEN and SYDVKM. V shed 9 bases and J shed 4 bases, with 16 bases lying between them.

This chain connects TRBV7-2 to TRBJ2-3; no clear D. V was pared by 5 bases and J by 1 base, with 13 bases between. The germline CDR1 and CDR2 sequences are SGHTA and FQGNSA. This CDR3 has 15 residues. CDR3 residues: CASSALPGRTDTQYF. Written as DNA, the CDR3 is TGTGCCAGCAGCGCCCTTCCCGGGCGCACAGATACGCAGTATTTT.

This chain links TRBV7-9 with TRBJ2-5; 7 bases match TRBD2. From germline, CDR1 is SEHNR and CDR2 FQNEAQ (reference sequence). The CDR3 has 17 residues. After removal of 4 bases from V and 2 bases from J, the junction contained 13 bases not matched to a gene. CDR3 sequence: CASSSRVKQGGQETQYF. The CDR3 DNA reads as TGTGCCAGCAGCTCCAGAGTGAAGCAGGGAGGGCAAGAGACCCAGTACTTC.

CDR3 DNA: TGTGCCAGCAACCCGACAGGGAGCAATCAGCCCCAGCATTTT. Its protein product is CASNPTGSNQPQHF. J is TRBJ1-5 and V is TRBV12-3 or TRBV12-4, with TRBD1 identical over 7 bases. CDR3 length equals 14 residues. V gave up 7 bases and J gave up 1 base; unmatched junction bases: 4.

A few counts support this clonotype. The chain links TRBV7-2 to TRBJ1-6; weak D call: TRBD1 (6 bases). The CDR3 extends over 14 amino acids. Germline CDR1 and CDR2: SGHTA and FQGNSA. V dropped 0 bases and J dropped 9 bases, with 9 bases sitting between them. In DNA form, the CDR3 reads TGTGCCAGCAGCTTAGCACAGGGAAGTTCACCCCTCCACTTT. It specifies CASSLAQGSSPLHF.

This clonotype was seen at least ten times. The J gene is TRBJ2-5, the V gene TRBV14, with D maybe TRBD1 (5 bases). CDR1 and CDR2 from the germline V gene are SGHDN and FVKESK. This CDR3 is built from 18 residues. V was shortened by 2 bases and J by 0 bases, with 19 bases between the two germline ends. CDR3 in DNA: TGTGCCAGCAGCCAACCCTCGGCGACAGAGAGTTACCAAGAGACCCAGTACTTC. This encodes CASSQPSATESYQETQYF.

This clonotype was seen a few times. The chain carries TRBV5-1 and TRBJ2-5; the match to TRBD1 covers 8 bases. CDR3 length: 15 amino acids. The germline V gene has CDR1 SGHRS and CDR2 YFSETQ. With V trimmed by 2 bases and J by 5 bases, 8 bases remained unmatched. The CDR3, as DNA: TGCGCCAGCAGCTTCGGAACTCAGGGGGCTGAGACCCAGTACTTC. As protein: CASSFGTQGAETQYF.

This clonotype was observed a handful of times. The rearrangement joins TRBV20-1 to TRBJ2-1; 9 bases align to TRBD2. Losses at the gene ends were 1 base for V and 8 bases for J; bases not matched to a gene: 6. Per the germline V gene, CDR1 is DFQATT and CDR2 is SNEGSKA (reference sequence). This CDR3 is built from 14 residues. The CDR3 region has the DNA TGCAGTGCTAGAGGGAGCGGGAGGTTGTATGAGCAGTTCTTC. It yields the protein CSARGSGRLYEQFF.

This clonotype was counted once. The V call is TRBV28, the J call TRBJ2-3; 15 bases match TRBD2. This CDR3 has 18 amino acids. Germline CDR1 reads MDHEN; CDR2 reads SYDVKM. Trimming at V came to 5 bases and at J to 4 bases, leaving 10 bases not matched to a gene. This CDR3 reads CASSRPGTSGGSADTQYF. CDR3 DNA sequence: TGTGCCAGCAGTAGACCCGGGACTAGCGGGGGGTCTGCAGATACGCAGTATTTT.